This T cell receptor beta chain was captured by sequencing in a study of blood T cell repertoires in COVID-19. In the original processing: Amplification of reference gene primers provided the estimated nucleated cell counts. Data came from immunoSEQ multiplex PCR; TCRdb stores just in-frame clones and leaves some out. That table is the source of V, J and clone size, and D and trimming were worked out from the DNA. The sample shows roughly 150,000 clones, 87% of them seen only once. The CDR3 contains 14 residues. Germline-derived CDR1 and CDR2 are MNHEY and SMNVEV (reference sequence). Losses at the gene ends were 7 bases for V and 6 bases for J; bases not matched to a gene: 9.

This chain links TRBV27 with TRBJ2-7, with 10 bases aligning to TRBD2. This clonotype was sampled from a human donor in a cohort sampled during active COVID-19. The material sequenced was peripheral blood. The CDR3 DNA follows: TGTGCCAGCAAGAGGGGTAGCGGGAGGAGCGAGCAGTACTTC. Translation gives CASKRGSGRSEQYF.